Sequencing of this T cell receptor (beta chain) was carried out in a study of T cells in Graves' hyperthyroidism and ophthalmopathy. V was cut by 5 bases and J by 1 base, with 9 bases left in between. The CDR3 covers 14 residues. The germline V gene encodes CDR1 LNHNV and CDR2 YYDKDF (reference sequence). This clonotype was observed a handful of times. Its antigen remains unknown. There were TCR beta CDR3 regions amplified from RNA transcripts. With the HTBI primer set, the TCR CDR3 went through a first round of RT-PCR. A single record per CDR3 protein comes from TCRdb applying MiXCR to the multiplex PCR reads. This sample yields about 640,000 distinct CDR3 sequences, of which 20% are seen a single time; roughly a third belongs to the top ten. The study excluded patients with uncontrolled infection, other autoimmune disease, pregnancy or lactation. Diagnosis relied on clinical symptoms, serum thyroxine and TRAb, thyroid ultrasound and orbital computed tomography.

Points from the study as a whole: In the analysis, a 13 V-J model separated ophthalmopathy from stable hyperthyroidism. Most thyroid clonotypes that were expanded above 0.001 also turned up in blood.

The rearrangement joins TRBV15 to TRBJ1-3; D is ambiguous. The sequence was collected from a man aged 30-40 years with Graves' ophthalmopathy. Material: blood. The CDR3 spells CATSPLRSGNTIYF. CDR3 nucleotide sequence: TGTGCCACCAGCCCCCTGCGGTCTGGAAACACCATATATTTT. The full variable domain, in which reference TRBV15 and TRBJ1-3 provide the parts outside the CDR3, is DAMVIQNPRYQVTQFGKPVTLSCSQTLNHNVMYWYQQKSSQAPKLLFHYYDKDFNNEADTPDNFQSRRPNTSFCFLDIRSPGLGDTAMYLCATSPLRSGNTIYFGEGSWLTVV.